Sequencing of this T cell receptor (beta chain) was carried out in a study of beta chain features in type 1 diabetes. In the study overall: Summed over all samples, the examined sorted cells came to 107,917,701. Findings and limits, study-wide: TCRB CDR3 length was moderately but significantly reduced in all four CD4+ subsets of Type 1 diabetes patients. An over-representation of cells with high TCR expression could result from cDNA sequencing.

Germline V CDR1 and CDR2: SQVTM, ANQGSEA. Germline trimming cut 4 bases from V and 4 bases from J; bases unmatched to any gene: 7. This CDR3 comprises 14 residues. With regard to this clone: Its antigen remains unknown.

Expressed TCRB transcripts were sequenced because the isolated RNA had all been reverse transcribed beforehand. Clones were read by immunoSEQ multiplex PCR, and TCRdb kept only the in-frame ones, dropping some. Altogether hundreds of thousands of clones are present, roughly 13% being singletons, with the ten largest covering just under 0.04%. The sample consisted of naive CD4+ T cells from blood. The clonotype comes from a man aged 18-30 years with type 1 diabetes. The genes are TRBV29-1 and TRBJ1-5; 7 bases are shared with TRBD1. The DNA of the CDR3 is TGCAGCGTTGGGGGTCAGGGGGTTAATCAGCCCCAGCATTTT. This encodes CSVGGQGVNQPQHF.